A single sample gave rise to the 20 T cell receptor beta chains below, sequenced in a study of blood T cells in healthy people across ages. Primers used in a second PCR of about 7 to 11 cycles were a sample-barcoded 5' primer and a J-beta primer mix. A single record per CDR3 protein comes from TCRdb applying MiXCR to the 5' RACE reads. The sample lists roughly 2 million distinct CDR3 sequences, roughly 50% occurring once. The sample taken for sequencing was blood. The receptors shown here come from a middle-aged woman in good health.

The chain is built from TRBV7-2 and TRBJ1-1; the match to TRBD1 covers 7 bases. With 1 base clipped from V and 7 bases from J, the junction kept 6 bases outside the gene matches. The germline V gene encodes CDR1 SGHTA and CDR2 FQGNSA. CDR3 length: 14 residues. The CDR3 coding sequence is TGTGCCAGCAGCTTAGGACAGGGTGGAAATGAAGCTTTCTTT. It specifies CASSLGQGGNEAFF. The full variable domain, completed using reference TRBV7-2 and TRBJ1-1, is GAGVSQSPSNKVTEKGKDVELRCDPISGHTALYWYRQSLGQGLEFLIYFQGNSAPDKSGLPSDRFSAERTGGSVSTLTIQRTQQEDSAVYLCASSLGQGGNEAFFGQGTRLTVV.

The V gene is TRBV5-8, the J gene TRBJ2-1; 10 bases match TRBD2. The CDR3 runs to 18 residues. Germline V CDR1 and CDR2: SGHTS, YDEGEE. Trimming at V came to 4 bases and at J to 4 bases, leaving 14 bases not matched to a gene. The CDR3 spells CASSLEWVAGGHYNEQFF. The DNA of the CDR3 is TGTGCCAGCAGCCTGGAATGGGTAGCGGGGGGCCATTACAATGAGCAGTTCTTC.

This clonotype was counted between two and nine times. This rearrangement joins TRBV11-2 to TRBJ2-3, with 11 bases matching TRBD2. Germline CDR1 is SGHAT and CDR2 is FQNNGV. The CDR3 runs to 15 residues. V was pared by 2 bases and J by 4 bases, with 2 bases of the junction left unmatched. The CDR3 DNA is TGTGCCAGCAGCTTACGTAGCGGGGGGGCAGATACGCAGTATTTT. Residues: CASSLRSGGADTQYF.

This clonotype came up a few times. CDR3 sequence (DNA): TGTGCCAGCAGCTTAACTAGCGGGGGTGCTAGCTCCTACAATGAGCAGTTCTTC. Protein sequence: CASSLTSGGASSYNEQFF. This chain uses TRBV11-3 with TRBJ2-1; TRBD2 aligns across 11 bases. V shed 2 bases and J 0 bases; nucleotides not matched to a gene: 6. This CDR3 comprises 18 residues. Germline-derived CDR1 and CDR2 are SGHNT and YENEEA.

A note on this clonotype: A read error may produce the germline difference seen at one junction end. The chain joins TRBV20-1 to TRBJ1-1, with D possibly TRBD1 on 6 matching bases. The CDR3 consists of 13 residues. The germline CDR1 and CDR2 sequences are DFQATT and SNEGSKA (reference sequence). CDR3 DNA: TGCAGTGCCGCGTGGACAGAGAACACTAAAGCTTTCTTT. It codes for CSAAWTENTKAFF.

Points on this clonotype: Relative to the germline gene, one junction end is altered; a read error may explain this. The CDR3 sequence: CASSLVGSSTGTQYF. The CDR3 nucleotides are TGCGCCAGCAGCTTGGTTGGGTCTAGCACAGGTACGCAGTATTTT. This chain connects TRBV5-1 to TRBJ2-3; D is possibly TRBD1 or TRBD2 (5 bases each). This CDR3 is built from 15 residues. Germline-derived CDR1 and CDR2 are SGHRS and YFSETQ.

V usage is TRBV9 and J usage is TRBJ2-1, with D possibly being TRBD1 (5 bases). CDR1 is SGDLS, CDR2 YYNGEE, per germline. CDR3 length: 14 residues. Trimming stripped 0 bases from V and 9 bases from J, with 13 bases between. The CDR3 DNA reads as TGTGCCAGCAGCGTAGCCCAGGGTCTTAGTGAGCAGTTCTTC. Translated: CASSVAQGLSEQFF.

The chain employs TRBV12-3 or TRBV12-4 and TRBJ2-5; no firm D call. Deletions cut 5 bases from V and 4 bases from J, with 17 bases between. The CDR3 spans 15 residues. In DNA form, the CDR3 reads TGTGCCAGCAGTAATGAGATCCGGACCACAGAGACCCAGTACTTC. As protein: CASSNEIRTTETQYF.

The rearrangement links TRBV4-2 to TRBJ1-1; no firm D call. From germline, CDR1 is LGHNA and CDR2 YNFKEQ. The CDR3 consists of 14 residues. V gave up 2 bases and J gave up 7 bases, with 14 bases separating them. The DNA for the CDR3 is TGTGCCAGCAGCCAACGGACTTCAGCTGTTGAAGCTTTCTTT. Its protein is CASSQRTSAVEAFF.

This chain connects TRBV5-1 to TRBJ2-1; D unclear. V lost 0 bases and J lost 4, with 8 bases in between. Germline-derived CDR1 and CDR2 are SGHRS and YFSETQ. The CDR3 has 14 amino acids. The CDR3 region is CASSLGAEYNEQFF. The CDR3 nucleotides read TGCGCCAGCAGCTTGGGGGCAGAGTACAATGAGCAGTTCTTC.

This chain uses TRBV9 with TRBJ2-1; 7 positions agree with TRBD2. CDR1 SGDLS and CDR2 YYNGEE come from the germline V gene. The CDR3 is 16 residues long. Trimming removed 3 bases from V and 5 bases from J; junction bases left unmatched: 11. CDR3 nucleotides: TGTGCCAGCAGCGACCACCGGGACTACCCCGACAATGAGCAGTTCTTC. This sequence encodes CASSDHRDYPDNEQFF.

On this clonotype itself: A much larger clone differs by one base, so this may be a read error. The genes are TRBV14 and TRBJ2-1, with TRBD2 as a possible D gene (7 bases). Between the trimmed V and J ends, which lost 6 bases and 0 bases, there was a span of 21 bases. The CDR3 totals 18 residues. CDR1 and CDR2 from the germline V gene are SGHDN and FVKESK. The CDR3 bases are TGTGCCAGCAGTCCCAACCAAGGGGGGGCTTCCTCCTACAATGAGCAGTTCTTC. Its translation is CASSPNQGGASSYNEQFF.

This clonotype was counted a single time. The chain uses TRBV12-3 or TRBV12-4 and TRBJ1-6; D may be TRBD1 (5 bases). V was shortened by 5 bases and J by 7 bases, with 18 bases between the two germline ends. The CDR3 length is 16 residues. The CDR3 coding sequence is TGTGCCAGCAGTGACCAGGGAGGGGTTGGGAATTCACCCCTCCACTTT. It translates to CASSDQGGVGNSPLHF.

This rearrangement joins TRBV13 to TRBJ2-2, with D tentatively TRBD1 (6 bases). The CDR3 sequence is 15 residues long. Trimming took 2 bases from V and 3 from J, leaving 10 bases between them. The germline gives CDR1 PRHDT, CDR2 FYEKMQ (reference sequence). CDR3: CASSLPSGDTGELFF. In DNA form, the CDR3 reads TGTGCCAGCAGCTTACCTTCAGGGGACACCGGGGAGCTGTTTTTT.

The rearrangement links TRBV5-1 to TRBJ2-4; TRBD2 might be the D (6 bases). Germline V gene sequence: CDR1 SGHRS, CDR2 YFSETQ. The CDR3 runs to 15 residues. V lost 0 bases and J lost 13, with 20 bases in between. The chain's CDR3 is CASSLERVVYSEQYF. The DNA of the CDR3 is TGCGCCAGCAGCTTGGAGCGGGTTGTGTACAGTGAGCAGTACTTC.

V is TRBV4-3 and J is TRBJ2-1; 9 bases line up with TRBD2. V shed 6 bases, J shed 8 bases, and the junction held 8 bases outside the gene matches. Germline V gene lookup returns CDR1 LGHNA and CDR2 YSLEER. This CDR3 has 14 residues. This CDR3 is CASRRGGGAYEQFF. The DNA of the CDR3 is TGCGCCAGCAGAAGGGGCGGGGGGGCCTATGAGCAGTTCTTC.

The chain uses TRBV27 and TRBJ2-1; TRBD1 is a possible D gene (5 bases). The CDR3 is made up of 13 amino acids. Trimming cost V 2 bases and J 15 bases, with 17 bases left between them. Germline V gene lookup returns CDR1 MNHEY and CDR2 SMNVEV (reference sequence). The CDR3 coding sequence is TGTGCCAGCAGTTTAAGGGATCAGGGAATAGGGTTCTTC. It encodes CASSLRDQGIGFF.

This clonotype was observed a few times. A much larger clone sits a single nucleotide away, making a read error possible. The chain employs TRBV7-9 and TRBJ2-7, with D perhaps TRBD1 (5 bases). CDR1 and CDR2 (germline): SEHNR, FQNEAQ (reference sequence). The CDR3 covers 13 residues. The CDR3: CSSSHRGSYEQYF. The CDR3 nucleotides are TGTTCCAGCAGCCATAGGGGCTCCTACGAGCAGTACTTC.

The chain combines TRBV6-1 with TRBJ1-6; 7 bases align to TRBD1. J gave up 7 bases and V 8 bases, and 8 bases lay outside the gene matches. The germline V gene encodes CDR1 MNHNS and CDR2 SASEGT. The CDR3 is made up of 14 amino acids. CDR3 sequence: CASSRDRKNSPLHF. In DNA, the CDR3 is TGTGCCAGCTCCCGGGACAGAAAGAATTCACCCCTCCACTTT.

This clonotype was seen a few times. The rearrangement joins TRBV10-2 to TRBJ2-7, with D uncertain. The V gene lost 2 bases and the J gene lost 4 bases, with 6 bases spanning the gap. The germline CDR1 and CDR2 sequences are WSHSY and SAAADI. The CDR3 loop spans 12 amino acids. The chain's CDR3 is CASSEARYEQYF. The DNA for the CDR3 is TGCGCCAGCAGTGAGGCCCGATACGAGCAGTACTTC.